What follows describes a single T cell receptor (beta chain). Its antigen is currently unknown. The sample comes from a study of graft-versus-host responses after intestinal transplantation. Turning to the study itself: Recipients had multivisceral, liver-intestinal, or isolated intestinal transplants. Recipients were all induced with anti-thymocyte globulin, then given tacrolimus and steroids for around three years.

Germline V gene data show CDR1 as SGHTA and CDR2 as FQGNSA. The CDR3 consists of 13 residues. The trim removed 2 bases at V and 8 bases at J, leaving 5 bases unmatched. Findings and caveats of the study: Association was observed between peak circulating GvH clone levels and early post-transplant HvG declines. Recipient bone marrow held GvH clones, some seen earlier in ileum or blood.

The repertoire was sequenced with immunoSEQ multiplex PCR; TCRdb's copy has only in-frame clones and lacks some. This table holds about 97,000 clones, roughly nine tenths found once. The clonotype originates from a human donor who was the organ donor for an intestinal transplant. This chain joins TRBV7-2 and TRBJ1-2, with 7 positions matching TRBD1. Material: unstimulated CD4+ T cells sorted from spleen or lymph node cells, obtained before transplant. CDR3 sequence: CASSLWQGEGYTF. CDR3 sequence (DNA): TGTGCCAGCAGCTTATGGCAGGGGGAAGGCTACACCTTC. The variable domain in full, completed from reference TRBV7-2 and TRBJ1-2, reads GAGVSQSPSNKVTEKGKDVELRCDPISGHTALYWYRQSLGQGLEFLIYFQGNSAPDKSGLPSDRFSAERTGGSVSTLTIQRTQQEDSAVYLCASSLWQGEGYTFGSGTRLTVV.